The clone carrying this TCR beta chain was counted at least ten times. Its antigen is as yet unknown. Priming with a constant-region primer yielded TCR beta cDNA from about 450 ng total RNA. TCR beta libraries came from three nested multiplex PCR rounds using slightly modified ARM-PCR. For approximately 9 cycles apiece, the opening two PCR rounds ran with TRBV1-TRBV30 forward primers and a C-beta reverse primer. TCRdb re-analysed the multiplex PCR reads in MiXCR, keeping a single row per CDR3 protein. The sample holds 300,000 to 350,000 distinct CDR3 sequences, around three fifths seen once. The data were taken from a study of tumor-infiltrating lymphocytes in primary liver carcinoma. Broader study findings: Significantly larger top-250-clone fractions were found in tumors than in blood (p = 0.039).

Germline loops: CDR1 SGHDT, CDR2 YYEEEE. There are 14 residues in the CDR3. V was pared by 7 bases and J by 6 bases, with 11 bases of the junction left unmatched. Unsorted whole blood supplied the RNA, and germline DNA was extracted too. Peripheral blood, four milliliters, was collected prior to surgery. This TCR came from a man aged 40-49 years with primary liver carcinoma and hepatitis B virus infection. The chain employs TRBV5-6 and TRBJ2-7, with 9 bases identical to TRBD2. The sample was peripheral blood. The CDR3 DNA reads as TGTGCCAGCGCCTTGCGAGCGGGAGGTTCCGAGCAGTACTTC. This translates into CASALRAGGSEQYF. The full variable domain, with the rest looked up from reference TRBV5-6 and TRBJ2-7, is DAGVTQSPTHLIKTRGQQVTLRCSPKSGHDTVSWYQQALGQGPQFIFQYYEEEERQRGNFPDRFSGHQFPNYSSELNVNALLLGDSALYLCASALRAGGSEQYFGPGTRLTVT.